This T cell receptor beta chain was identified during a study of T cell responses to AZD1222 COVID-19 vaccine. V was clipped by 6 bases and J by 7 bases, with 10 bases between them. Germline CDR1 is MNHEY and CDR2 is SVGAGI. The CDR3 is made up of 11 amino acids. Only in-frame clones appear in the TCRdb table, and some are missing; sequencing was by immunoSEQ multiplex PCR. The sample consists of 150,000 to 200,000 clones, about 87% of them appearing once. V usage is TRBV6-5 and J usage is TRBJ2-7; weak D call: TRBD2 (5 bases). The sample in question was peripheral blood, obtained 28 days after the second dose of the MenACWY control vaccine. The sequence derives from an adult who received the MenACWY meningococcal vaccine as a control. The CDR3 here is CASSTSGEQYF. CDR3 DNA: TGTGCCAGCAGCACATCGGGGGAGCAGTACTTC.